This T cell receptor beta chain was identified in a study of blood T cell repertoires in COVID-19. The overall study: COVID-19 samples from acute and convalescent phases originated in the United States, Italy and Spain.

Original methodology: Cell counts per sample came from amplifying reference gene primers. TCRdb keeps only in-frame clones here, not all; method: immunoSEQ multiplex PCR. The V and J calls and the clone size are those of that table, but D and trimming were determined from the DNA. The sample records 60,000 to 90,000 clones, 84% being singletons. V lost 0 bases, J lost 5 bases, and 20 bases lay in between. Germline-derived CDR1 and CDR2 are LGHDT and YNNKEL (reference sequence). The CDR3 length is 18 residues. Sequencing was done on a sample of peripheral blood. The chain joins TRBV3-1 (or the pseudogene TRBV3-2) to TRBJ1-5, with a weak D call TRBD1 (5 bases). This clonotype originated in a man aged 50 to 60 with acute or convalescent COVID-19. CDR3 DNA sequence: TGTGCCAGCAGCCAAGATGGAGGGGAGGGGTTTCGGGATCAGCCCCAGCATTTT. This encodes CASSQDGGEGFRDQPQHF.